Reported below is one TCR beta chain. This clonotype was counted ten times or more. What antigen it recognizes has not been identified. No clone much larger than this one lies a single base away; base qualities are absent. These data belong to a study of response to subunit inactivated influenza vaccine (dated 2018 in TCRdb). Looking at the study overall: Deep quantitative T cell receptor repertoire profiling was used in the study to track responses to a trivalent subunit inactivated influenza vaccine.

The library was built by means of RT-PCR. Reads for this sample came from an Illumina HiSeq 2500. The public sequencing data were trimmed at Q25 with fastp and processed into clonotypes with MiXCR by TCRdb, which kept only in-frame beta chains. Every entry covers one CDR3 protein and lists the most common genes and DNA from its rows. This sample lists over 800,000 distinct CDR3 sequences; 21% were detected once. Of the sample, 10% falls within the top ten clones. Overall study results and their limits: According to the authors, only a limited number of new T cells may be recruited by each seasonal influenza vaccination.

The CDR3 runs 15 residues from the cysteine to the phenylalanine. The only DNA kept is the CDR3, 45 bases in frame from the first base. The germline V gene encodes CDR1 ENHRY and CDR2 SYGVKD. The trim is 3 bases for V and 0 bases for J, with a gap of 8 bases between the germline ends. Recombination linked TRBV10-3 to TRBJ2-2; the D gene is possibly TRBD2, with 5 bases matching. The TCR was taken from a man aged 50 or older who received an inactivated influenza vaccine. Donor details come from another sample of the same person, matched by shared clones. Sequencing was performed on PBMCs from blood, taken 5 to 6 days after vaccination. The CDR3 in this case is CAISDPAANTGELFF. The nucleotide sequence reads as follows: TGTGCCATCAGTGACCCAGCGGCGAACACCGGGGAGCTGTTTTTT.